The present T cell receptor (beta chain) was sequenced within a study of Ad26.COV2.S vaccination and SARS-CoV-2 variants. The treatment here: roughly 20 received Ad26.COV2.S at low or high dose, single or two shots; several received placebo; per-sample allocation not given. Repertoires come from day 63 after the first vaccine or placebo injection. Using immunoSEQ multiplex PCR, the repertoire was profiled, and TCRdb retains in-frame clones only, with some absent. The table records roughly 500,000 clones, roughly nine tenths of them present only once. V lost 4 bases and J 2 bases, leaving 12 bases between the germline ends. This CDR3 comprises 15 residues. Germline values: CDR1 SNHLY, CDR2 FYNNEI.

The V gene is TRBV2, the J gene TRBJ1-5; D might be TRBD1 (6 bases). The sequences come from peripheral blood, collected in a trial of Ad26.COV2.S vaccine versus placebo. This receptor was obtained from a person aged 18-65 years who received the Ad26.COV2.S COVID-19 vaccine or a placebo. CDR3 coding DNA: TGTGCCAGCAGTGGGTACAGGGCAGGCAATCAGCCCCAGCATTTT. Protein sequence: CASSGYRAGNQPQHF.